This TCR beta chain stems from a study of T cells after yellow fever vaccination. The study's findings and limits: Repertoires obtained by FACS sorting could include abundant clonotypes that entered as contaminants from the bulk population.

Turning to this clonotype: As yet, its antigen is unknown.

Generation of TCR cDNA used 5'RACE template switching (which added a universal primer site and UMIs). TCRdb ran MiXCR on the 5' RACE reads and lists one entry per CDR3 protein. The table records 400,000 or so distinct CDR3 sequences, 6.2% of them present only once. The receptor's source is a man aged 30 to 39 who received the YFV17D yellow fever vaccine. Sequencing was performed on PBMCs, taken 5 days after the yellow fever booster vaccination.

CDR3 protein: CASSDIPTTSRGLNEQFF. Written as DNA, the CDR3 is TGCGCCAGCAGTGATATCCCTACGACTAGCAGGGGGTTGAATGAGCAGTTCTTC. The chain is built from TRBV10-2 and TRBJ2-1, with D perhaps given as TRBD1 or TRBD2 (7 bases each). Trimming pared 3 bases from V and 7 bases from J, leaving 25 bases between. CDR3 size: 18 residues. Germline CDR1 reads WSHSY; CDR2 reads SAAADI.